Sequencing of this T cell receptor (beta chain) was carried out in a study of T cells in Graves' hyperthyroidism and ophthalmopathy. Exclusion followed for patients with uncontrolled infection, other autoimmune disease, pregnancy or lactation. This clonotype has ten or more counts. Researchers amplified the TCR beta CDR3 regions from RNA transcripts. Using the HTBI primer set, a first-round RT-PCR was run on the TCR CDR3. TCRdb itself ran the multiplex PCR reads through MiXCR, one entry per CDR3 protein. The sample records about 610,000 distinct CDR3 sequences, roughly 15% being singletons. The receptor's source is a woman between 40 and 50 years old with Graves' ophthalmopathy. Sequenced sample: blood.

The CDR3 here is CSVDQQEFQETQYF. The CDR3 DNA follows: TGCAGCGTTGACCAACAGGAATTCCAAGAGACCCAGTACTTC. The V gene is TRBV29-1, the J gene TRBJ2-5, with D possibly matching TRBD1 (5 bases). Germline V gene sequence: CDR1 SQVTM, CDR2 ANQGSEA. V shed 3 bases and J shed 1 base, with 12 bases lying between them. The CDR3 runs to 14 residues. The variable domain in full, with the rest retrieved from reference TRBV29-1 and TRBJ2-5, is SAVISQKPSRDICQRGTSLTIQCQVDSQVTMMFWYRQQPGQSLTLIATANQGSEATYESGFVIDKFPISRPNLTFSTLTVSNMSPEDSSIYLCSVDQQEFQETQYFGPGTRLLVL.